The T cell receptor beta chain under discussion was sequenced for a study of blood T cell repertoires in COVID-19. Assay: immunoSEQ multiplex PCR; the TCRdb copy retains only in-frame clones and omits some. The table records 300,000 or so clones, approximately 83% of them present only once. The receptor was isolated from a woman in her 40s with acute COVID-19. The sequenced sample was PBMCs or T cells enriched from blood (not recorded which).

The CDR3 here is CATSRETVSYGYTF. DNA for the CDR3: TGTGCCACCAGCAGAGAAACAGTCAGCTATGGCTACACCTTC. The genes are TRBV15 and TRBJ1-2, with D unresolved. This CDR3 region has 14 residues. CDR1 is LNHNV, CDR2 YYDKDF, per germline (reference sequence). V lost 0 bases, J lost 4 bases, and 9 bases lay in between.